The 31 T cell receptor beta chains reported below all come from one sample, sequenced in a study of response to subunit inactivated influenza vaccine. Each CDR3 protein is one row after TCRdb ran MiXCR on the RT-PCR reads. The sample lists about 500,000 distinct CDR3 sequences, about 15% occurring once. The sequencing used CD4+ T cells sorted from PBMCs, collected around 2 years after vaccination. The receptor set was obtained from a man aged 50-75 years who received an inactivated influenza vaccine.

This clonotype was picked up a small number of times. J is TRBJ2-7 and V is TRBV12-3 or TRBV12-4; 8 bases match TRBD1. The V gene end was trimmed by 6 bases and the J gene end by 9 bases; junction bases not matched to a gene: 13. This CDR3 contains 14 residues. CDR3 DNA: TGTGCCAGCAGATCCGGGACAGGTTCCCTTGGGCAGTACTTC. It specifies CASRSGTGSLGQYF.

This clonotype was seen at least ten times. J is TRBJ2-7 and V is TRBV28; 7 positions agree with TRBD2. With V trimmed by 3 bases and J by 4 bases, 12 bases remained unmatched. The CDR3 sequence is 16 residues long. Germline V gene sequence: CDR1 MDHEN, CDR2 SYDVKM. The CDR3 DNA reads as TGTGCCAGCAGTTTCCGGCTAGCGGAGCTAACATACGAGCAGTACTTC. This encodes CASSFRLAELTYEQYF.

The sample holds a few counts of this clonotype. The chain has TRBV29-1 and TRBJ2-2; no clear D. The CDR3 spans 13 residues. Germline V lookup: CDR1 SQVTM, CDR2 ANQGSEA. V was clipped by 4 bases and J by 3 bases, with 9 bases between them. The CDR3: CSVGAEDTGELFF. In DNA form, the CDR3 reads TGCAGCGTTGGAGCAGAGGACACCGGGGAGCTGTTTTTT.

This clonotype showed up just once. This chain connects TRBV5-1 to TRBJ1-1; TRBD1 is a possible D gene (5 bases). Germline V gene sequence: CDR1 SGHRS, CDR2 YFSETQ. This CDR3 is built from 13 residues. V was pared by 1 base and J by 7 bases, with 11 bases between. The CDR3 here is CASSLLQEDEAFF. CDR3 DNA sequence: TGCGCCAGCAGCTTGTTACAGGAGGATGAAGCTTTCTTT.

The CDR3 DNA follows: TGTGCCAGCAGACCACAGGGGTCGCATGGCTATGGCTACACCTTC. Its translation: CASRPQGSHGYGYTF. The chain combines TRBV6-1 with TRBJ1-2; 7 bases align to TRBD1. With 6 bases clipped from V and 4 bases from J, the junction kept 11 bases outside the gene matches. Germline CDR1 MNHNS, CDR2 SASEGT. CDR3 size: 15 residues.

The rearrangement joins TRBV5-1 to TRBJ2-6; unclear D gene. V was trimmed by 0 bases and J by 0 bases, leaving 10 bases between them. The germline gives CDR1 SGHRS, CDR2 YFSETQ. This CDR3 is 17 amino acids long. CDR3 region: CASSLAPETSGANVLTF. For the CDR3, the DNA is TGCGCCAGCAGCTTGGCTCCGGAGACCTCTGGGGCCAACGTCCTGACTTTC.

This clonotype was observed at least ten times. The rearrangement links TRBV5-6 to TRBJ1-2, with D perhaps TRBD1 (5 bases). The CDR3 length is 12 residues. Trimming left V 3 bases short and J 8 bases short, with 11 bases between. CDR1 and CDR2 from the germline V gene are SGHDT and YYEEEE. The DNA of the CDR3 is TGTGCCAGCAGCTCCGGGACGGAGGGCTACACCTTC. Translated: CASSSGTEGYTF.

In this sample, this clonotype turned up a few times. The V call is TRBV11-2, the J call TRBJ1-2; weak D call: TRBD1 (6 bases). Between the trimmed V and J ends, which lost 1 base and 7 bases, there was a span of 13 bases. Germline V lookup: CDR1 SGHAT, CDR2 FQNNGV. The CDR3 contains 14 residues. The DNA for the CDR3 is TGTGCCAGCAGCTTAGGGGCAGGGGAGTTTGGCTACACCTTC. Amino acids: CASSLGAGEFGYTF.

The chain links TRBV5-1 to TRBJ1-1; TRBD1 matches at 7 bases. J lost 4 bases, V lost 0 bases, and 6 bases had no gene match. Germline V gene sequence: CDR1 SGHRS, CDR2 YFSETQ. The CDR3 is 15 residues long. CDR3 nucleotides: TGCGCCAGCAGCTTGGGCAGGGGGGGGTTCACTGAAGCTTTCTTT. It codes for CASSLGRGGFTEAFF.

V usage is TRBV20-1 and J usage is TRBJ2-4; tentatively, D is TRBD1 (5 bases). The CDR3 contains 14 residues. Trimming took off 6 bases at V and 2 bases at J, with 14 bases between the two ends. Germline V gene lookup returns CDR1 DFQATT and CDR2 SNEGSKA (reference sequence). The CDR3 protein is CSARAAGSKNIQYF. The CDR3 DNA reads TGCAGTGCCAGGGCGGCAGGGTCCAAAAACATTCAGTACTTC.

This clonotype has only a few counts. The rearrangement uses TRBV10-3 and TRBJ1-2; D not resolved. CDR1 ENHRY and CDR2 SYGVKD come from the germline V gene. CDR3 length equals 13 residues. Trimming took off 9 bases at V and 4 bases at J, with 15 bases between the two ends. CDR3 region: CAIARASGYGYTF. In DNA, the CDR3 is TGTGCCATTGCCCGGGCGAGTGGCTATGGCTACACCTTC.

In this sample, this clonotype turned up many times. This sequence joins TRBV10-3 and TRBJ2-3, with TRBD2 identical over 9 bases. This CDR3 has 15 residues. The V segment lost 3 bases and the J segment 9 bases; nucleotides outside the gene matches: 10. Germline CDR1 ENHRY, CDR2 SYGVKD. The CDR3 spells CAISDILPGLATQYF. The CDR3 nucleotides read TGTGCCATCAGTGATATTCTACCGGGACTAGCAACGCAGTATTTT.

The chain combines TRBV5-6 with TRBJ2-2, with unresolved D. Germline V gene lookup returns CDR1 SGHDT and CDR2 YYEEEE. This CDR3 region has 12 residues. Trimming cost V 1 base and J 7 bases, with 5 bases left between them. As DNA, the CDR3 is TGTGCCAGCAGCTTGTTTTACGGGGAGCTGTTTTTT. Translating it yields CASSLFYGELFF. The entire variable domain, with the rest obtained from reference TRBV5-6 and TRBJ2-2, is as follows: DAGVTQSPTHLIKTRGQQVTLRCSPKSGHDTVSWYQQALGQGPQFIFQYYEEEERQRGNFPDRFSGHQFPNYSSELNVNALLLGDSALYLCASSLFYGELFFGEGSRLTVL.

The V and J genes are TRBV3-1 and TRBJ1-1; TRBD1 might be the D (5 bases). This CDR3 has 14 residues. V shed 7 bases and J shed 5 bases, with 17 bases lying between them. Germline V gene data show CDR1 as LGHDT and CDR2 as YNNKEL (reference sequence). The CDR3 bases are TGTGCCAGCACCCCCACGGGTGGGGGGACTGAAGCTTTCTTT. Amino acid sequence: CASTPTGGGTEAFF.

This clonotype was seen more than once but under ten times. The chain is built from TRBV9 and TRBJ2-1; 8 bases align to TRBD2. Trimming took 1 base from V and 1 from J; bases not matched to a gene: 19. In germline, CDR1 is SGDLS, CDR2 YYNGEE. The length of the CDR3 is 21 residues. CDR3 nucleotide sequence: TGTGCCAGCAGCGTACCAAATCCGGGACTAGTGGGTCGCGGATCCTACAATGAGCAGTTCTTC. Translating gives CASSVPNPGLVGRGSYNEQFF.

V usage is TRBV7-2 and J usage is TRBJ2-4, with a tentative D call TRBD2 (5 bases). Germline V gives CDR1 SGHTA, CDR2 FQGNSA. Deletions cut 3 bases from V and 8 bases from J, with 5 bases between. The CDR3 length is 11 residues. CDR3 in DNA: TGTGCCAGCAGCTTGAGGGACATTCAGTACTTC. This translates into CASSLRDIQYF.

This CDR3 is CASSPRARWDTEAFF. CDR3 nucleotide sequence: TGTGCCAGCAGCCCTCGAGCCCGCTGGGACACTGAAGCTTTCTTT. The V gene is TRBV9, the J gene TRBJ1-1; D remains unclear. Germline V lookup: CDR1 SGDLS, CDR2 YYNGEE. The germline V and J ends were trimmed by 4 bases and 3 bases, with 16 bases remaining between them. CDR3 size: 15 residues.

Only a few counts were recorded for this clonotype. J is TRBJ2-1 and V is TRBV9; the match to TRBD2 covers 9 bases. V shed 3 bases and J 1 base; nucleotides not matched to a gene: 14. Germline V lookup: CDR1 SGDLS, CDR2 YYNGEE. The CDR3 consists of 19 residues. CDR3 loop: CASSDPTSGSVRSYNEQFF. The CDR3 DNA reads as TGTGCCAGCAGCGACCCGACTAGCGGATCCGTAAGGTCCTACAATGAGCAGTTCTTC.

The V and J genes are TRBV30 and TRBJ2-5, with D tentatively TRBD2 (5 bases). CDR3 length: 14 amino acids. The germline CDR1 and CDR2 sequences are GTSNPN and SVGIG (reference sequence). Trimming pared 0 bases from V and 2 bases from J, leaving 10 bases between. The CDR3 bases are TGTGCCTGGAGTGTCACGGGGTTACAAGAGACCCAGTACTTC. It specifies CAWSVTGLQETQYF. Full variable domain (remainder filled in from reference TRBV30 and TRBJ2-5): SQTIHQWPATLVQPVGSPLSLECTVEGTSNPNLYWYRQAAGRGLQLLFYSVGIGQISSEVPQNLSASRPQDRQFILSSKKLLLSDSGFYLCAWSVTGLQETQYFGPGTRLLVL.

This clonotype has at least ten counts. V is TRBV18 and J is TRBJ2-2; D gene ambiguous. Germline V gene lookup returns CDR1 KGHSH and CDR2 LQKENI. CDR3 length: 13 residues. Trimming shortened V by 2 bases and J by 5 bases, and 6 bases separated the two germline ends. Here the CDR3 reads CASSPIQTGELFF. Written as DNA, the CDR3 is TGTGCCAGCTCACCAATCCAAACCGGGGAGCTGTTTTTT. The complete variable domain, with remaining parts taken from reference TRBV18 and TRBJ2-2, reads NAGVMQNPRHLVRRRGQEARLRCSPMKGHSHVYWYRQLPEEGLKFMVYLQKENIIDESGMPKERFSAEFPKEGPSILRIQQVVRGDSAAYFCASSPIQTGELFFGEGSRLTVL.

The V and J genes are TRBV6-2 or TRBV6-3 and TRBJ2-1; 10 nucleotides align to TRBD2. This CDR3 is 16 amino acids long. V shed 5 bases and J 7 bases; nucleotides not matched to a gene: 11. Germline CDR1 MNHEY, CDR2 SVGEGT. As DNA, the CDR3 is TGTGCCAGCAGTAAGTCAAGCGGGGGGGCGGTTAATGAGCAGTTCTTC. Its translation: CASSKSSGGAVNEQFF.

This clonotype was counted only a few times. V is TRBV20-1 and J is TRBJ2-3; D is perhaps TRBD2 (5 bases). V lost 7 bases and J 4 bases, leaving 15 bases between the germline ends. Germline values: CDR1 DFQATT, CDR2 SNEGSKA (reference sequence). This CDR3 region has 13 residues. CDR3 DNA: TGCAGTGTTGACGGGAAGCTCGCAGATACGCAGTATTTT. It is translated as CSVDGKLADTQYF.

The CDR3 spells CATSAREDSYNEQFF. The CDR3 nucleotides are TGTGCCACCAGTGCCCGGGAAGACTCCTACAATGAGCAGTTCTTC. The V gene is TRBV24-1, the J gene TRBJ2-1; a weak D match, TRBD2 (5 bases). Germline-derived CDR1 and CDR2 are KGHDR and SFDVKD. V lost 5 bases and J 0 bases, leaving 10 bases between the germline ends. The CDR3 is 15 residues long.

V gene TRBV11-2 combines with J gene TRBJ2-7, with 11 bases fitting TRBD2. CDR1 and CDR2 (germline): SGHAT, FQNNGV. V lost 5 bases, J lost 2 bases, and 8 bases stayed unmatched. The CDR3 runs to 16 residues. CDR3 residues: CASSRPRLAGPYEQYF. DNA for the CDR3: TGTGCCAGCAGCCGACCCAGACTAGCGGGGCCCTACGAGCAGTACTTC.

A few counts support this clonotype. This chain links TRBV20-1 with TRBJ2-1; possible D gene TRBD2, 8 bases. This CDR3 has 18 residues. Germline V lookup: CDR1 DFQATT, CDR2 SNEGSKA (reference sequence). V lost 6 bases and J lost 0, with 24 bases in between. CDR3 DNA: TGCAGTGCCCCCGGGAGGGGGCTAATCTTGAGCTCCTACAATGAGCAGTTCTTC. It yields the protein CSAPGRGLILSSYNEQFF.

As DNA, the CDR3 is TGCAGCGCCCGGACTGCGGCTAGCTCCTATAATTCACCCCTCCACTTT. Protein: CSARTAASSYNSPLHF. The V gene is TRBV29-1, the J gene TRBJ1-6; unclear D gene. In germline, CDR1 is SQVTM, CDR2 ANQGSEA. This CDR3 is 16 amino acids long. V was clipped by 7 bases and J by 0 bases, with 16 bases between them. Variable domain in full (rest from reference TRBV29-1 and TRBJ1-6): SAVISQKPSRDICQRGTSLTIQCQVDSQVTMMFWYRQQPGQSLTLIATANQGSEATYESGFVIDKFPISRPNLTFSTLTVSNMSPEDSSIYLCSARTAASSYNSPLHFGNGTRLTVT.

There are a few counts of this clonotype. This chain connects TRBV27 to TRBJ2-7, with 7 positions matching TRBD2. The V segment lost 5 bases and the J segment 2 bases; nucleotides outside the gene matches: 6. Germline V gives CDR1 MNHEY, CDR2 SMNVEV (reference sequence). CDR3 length equals 14 residues. CDR3 sequence (DNA): TGTGCCAGCAGTCCCGGGGGGATCCCCTACGAGCAGTACTTC. Translation: CASSPGGIPYEQYF.

This chain uses TRBV24-1 with TRBJ2-2; 10 bases are shared with TRBD1. J was trimmed by 3 bases and V by 3 bases; bases with no gene match: 3. The CDR3 sequence is 16 residues long. The germline V gene encodes CDR1 KGHDR and CDR2 SFDVKD. CDR3 in DNA: TGTGCCACCAGTGATGCTGGACAGGGGGACACCGGGGAGCTGTTTTTT. Encoded protein: CATSDAGQGDTGELFF.

V usage is TRBV12-3 or TRBV12-4 and J usage is TRBJ2-7; 13 nucleotides agree with TRBD2. The junction had 8 bases not matched to a gene; V was cut back by 6 bases and J by 0 bases. The CDR3 runs 17 residues. The CDR3 DNA reads as TGTGCCAGCAGCCGTACTAGCGGGGGGGCGAGCTCCTACGAGCAGTACTTC. It specifies CASSRTSGGASSYEQYF.

This chain connects TRBV29-1 to TRBJ1-2, with TRBD1 matching 10 bases. Germline-derived CDR1 and CDR2 are SQVTM and ANQGSEA. The CDR3 contains 13 residues. V lost 7 bases and J lost 7; bases outside the gene matches: 9. DNA for the CDR3: TGCAGCGGCGGCAGACAGGGGGCGTCTGGCTACACCTTC. Residues: CSGGRQGASGYTF.

This clonotype was detected a few times. The chain carries TRBV20-1 and TRBJ2-1, with D unclear. This CDR3 spans 15 amino acids. Trimming left V 0 bases short and J 0 bases short, with 9 bases between. Germline values: CDR1 DFQATT, CDR2 SNEGSKA (reference sequence). CDR3 loop: CSARENGLSYNEQFF. The CDR3 DNA follows: TGCAGTGCTAGAGAGAACGGCCTCTCCTACAATGAGCAGTTCTTC.